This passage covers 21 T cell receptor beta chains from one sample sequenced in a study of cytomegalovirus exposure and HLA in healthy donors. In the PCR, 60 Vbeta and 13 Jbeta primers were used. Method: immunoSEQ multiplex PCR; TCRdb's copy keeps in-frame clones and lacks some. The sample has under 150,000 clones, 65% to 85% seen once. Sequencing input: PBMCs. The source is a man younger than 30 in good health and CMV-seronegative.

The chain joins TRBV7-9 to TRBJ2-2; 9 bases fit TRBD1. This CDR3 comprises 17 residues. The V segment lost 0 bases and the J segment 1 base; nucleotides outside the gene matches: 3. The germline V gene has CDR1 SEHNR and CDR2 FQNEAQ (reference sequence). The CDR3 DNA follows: TGTGCCAGCAGCTTAGCTGCGGGACAGGGGAACACCGGGGAGCTGTTTTTT. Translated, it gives CASSLAAGQGNTGELFF.

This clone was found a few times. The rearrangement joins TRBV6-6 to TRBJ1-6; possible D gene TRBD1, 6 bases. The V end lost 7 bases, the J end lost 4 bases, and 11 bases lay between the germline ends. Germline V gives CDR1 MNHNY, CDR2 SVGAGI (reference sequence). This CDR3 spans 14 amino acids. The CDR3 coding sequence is TGTGCCAGCAACCTGGACAGATATAATTCACCCCTCCACTTT. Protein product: CASNLDRYNSPLHF.

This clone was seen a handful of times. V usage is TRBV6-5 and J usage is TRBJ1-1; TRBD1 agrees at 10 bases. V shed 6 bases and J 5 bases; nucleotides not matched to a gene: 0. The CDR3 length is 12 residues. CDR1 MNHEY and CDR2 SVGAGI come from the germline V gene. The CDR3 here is CASRGQGTEAFF. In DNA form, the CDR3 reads TGTGCCAGCAGGGGACAGGGGACTGAAGCTTTCTTT.

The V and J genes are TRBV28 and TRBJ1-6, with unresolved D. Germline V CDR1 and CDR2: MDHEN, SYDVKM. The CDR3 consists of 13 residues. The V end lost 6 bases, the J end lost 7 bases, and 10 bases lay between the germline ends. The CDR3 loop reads CASSPRGNSPLHF. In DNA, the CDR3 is TGTGCCAGCAGCCCCCGGGGAAATTCACCCCTCCACTTT.

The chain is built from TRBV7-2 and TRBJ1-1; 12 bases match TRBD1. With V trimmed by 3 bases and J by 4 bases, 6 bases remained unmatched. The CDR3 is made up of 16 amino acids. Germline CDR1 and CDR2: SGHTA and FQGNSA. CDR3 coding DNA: TGTGCCAGCAGCTTCCCGGGACAGGGGGCCCTCACTGAAGCTTTCTTT. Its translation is CASSFPGQGALTEAFF.

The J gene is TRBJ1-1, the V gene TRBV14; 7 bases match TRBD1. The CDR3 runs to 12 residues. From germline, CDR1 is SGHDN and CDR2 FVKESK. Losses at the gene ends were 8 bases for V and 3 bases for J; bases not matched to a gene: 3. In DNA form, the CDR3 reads TGTGCCAGCGGAACAGGGGACACTGAAGCTTTCTTT. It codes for CASGTGDTEAFF.

CDR3 sequence reads: CASSQDKTGGRGYTF. CDR3 coding DNA: TGCGCCAGCAGCCAAGATAAGACAGGGGGACGTGGCTACACCTTC. V gene TRBV4-1 combines with J gene TRBJ1-2; 9 bases match TRBD1. V lost 0 bases and J lost 7; bases outside the gene matches: 6. The germline CDR1 and CDR2 sequences are MGHRA and YSYEKL. This CDR3 has 15 amino acids.

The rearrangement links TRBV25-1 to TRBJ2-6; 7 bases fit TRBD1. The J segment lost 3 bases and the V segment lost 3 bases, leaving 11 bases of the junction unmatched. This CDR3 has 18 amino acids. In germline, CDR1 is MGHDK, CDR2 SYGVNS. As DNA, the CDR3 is TGTGCCAGCAGTGACCCACAGGGGCAAAAAGGTGGGGCCAACGTCCTGACTTTC. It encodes CASSDPQGQKGGANVLTF.

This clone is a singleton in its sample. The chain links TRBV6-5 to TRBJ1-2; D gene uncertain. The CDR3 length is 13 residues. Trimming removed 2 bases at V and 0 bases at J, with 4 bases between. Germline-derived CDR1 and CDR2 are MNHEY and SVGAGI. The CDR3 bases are TGTGCCAGCAGTTACGACACTAACTATGGCTACACCTTC. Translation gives CASSYDTNYGYTF.

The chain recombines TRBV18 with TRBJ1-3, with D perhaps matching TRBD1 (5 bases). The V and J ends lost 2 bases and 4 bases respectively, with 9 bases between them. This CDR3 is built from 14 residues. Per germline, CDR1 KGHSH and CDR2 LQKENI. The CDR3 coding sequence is TGTGCCAGCTCACCAGGGGCAGGAGGAAACACCATATATTTT. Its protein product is CASSPGAGGNTIYF.

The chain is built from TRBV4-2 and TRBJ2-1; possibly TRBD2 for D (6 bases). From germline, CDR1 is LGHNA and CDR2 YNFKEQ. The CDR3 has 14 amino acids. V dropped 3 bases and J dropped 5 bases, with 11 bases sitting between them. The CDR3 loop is CASSHRGYNNEQFF. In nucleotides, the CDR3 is TGTGCCAGCAGCCATCGGGGGTATAACAATGAGCAGTTCTTC.

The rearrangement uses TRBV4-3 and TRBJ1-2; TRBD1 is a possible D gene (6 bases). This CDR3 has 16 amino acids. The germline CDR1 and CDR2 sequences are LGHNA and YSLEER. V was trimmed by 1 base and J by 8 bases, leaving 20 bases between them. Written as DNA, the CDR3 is TGCGCCAGCAGCCAAGTGGGACAAGGCACTCCTCGGGGCTACACCTTC. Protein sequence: CASSQVGQGTPRGYTF.

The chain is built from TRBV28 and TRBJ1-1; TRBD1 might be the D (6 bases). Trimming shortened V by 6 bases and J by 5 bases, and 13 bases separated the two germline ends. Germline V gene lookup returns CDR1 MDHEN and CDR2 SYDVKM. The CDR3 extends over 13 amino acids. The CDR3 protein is CASRLGGLTEAFF. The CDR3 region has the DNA TGTGCCAGCAGGCTAGGGGGTCTGACTGAAGCTTTCTTT.

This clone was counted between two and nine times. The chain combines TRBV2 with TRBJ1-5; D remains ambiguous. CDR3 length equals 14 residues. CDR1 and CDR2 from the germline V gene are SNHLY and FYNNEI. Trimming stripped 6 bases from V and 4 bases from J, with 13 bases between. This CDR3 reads CASREFFSNQPQHF. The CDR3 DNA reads TGTGCCAGCAGGGAATTCTTTAGTAATCAGCCCCAGCATTTT.

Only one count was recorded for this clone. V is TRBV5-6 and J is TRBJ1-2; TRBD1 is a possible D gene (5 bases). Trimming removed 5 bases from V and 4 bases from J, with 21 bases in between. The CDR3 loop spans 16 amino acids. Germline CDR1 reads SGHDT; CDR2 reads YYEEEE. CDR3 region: CASRENQVGLAYGYTF. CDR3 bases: TGTGCCAGCAGGGAAAACCAGGTGGGGCTTGCCTATGGCTACACCTTC.

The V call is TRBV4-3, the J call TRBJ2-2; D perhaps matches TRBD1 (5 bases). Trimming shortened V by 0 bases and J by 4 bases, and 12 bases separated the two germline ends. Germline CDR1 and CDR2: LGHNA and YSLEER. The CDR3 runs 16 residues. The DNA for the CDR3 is TGCGCCAGCAGCCAAGATGGGCAGGGTACCACCGGGGAGCTGTTTTTT. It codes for CASSQDGQGTTGELFF.

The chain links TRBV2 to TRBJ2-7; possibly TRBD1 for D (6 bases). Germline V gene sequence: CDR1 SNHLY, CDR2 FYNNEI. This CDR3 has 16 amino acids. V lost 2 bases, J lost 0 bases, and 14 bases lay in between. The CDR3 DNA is TGTGCCAGCAGTGAACTGTCGGGGACAACCTCCTACGAGCAGTACTTC. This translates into CASSELSGTTSYEQYF.

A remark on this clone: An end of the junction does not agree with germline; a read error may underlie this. Here the CDR3 DNA reads TGTTCCAGCAGCTTAGGAGGGCTTGGCGCCGGAGCTTTCTTT. Translating it yields CSSSLGGLGAGAFF. The chain uses TRBV7-9 and TRBJ1-1; no reliable D call. CDR3 size: 14 residues. CDR1 and CDR2 (germline): SEHNR, FQNEAQ (reference sequence).

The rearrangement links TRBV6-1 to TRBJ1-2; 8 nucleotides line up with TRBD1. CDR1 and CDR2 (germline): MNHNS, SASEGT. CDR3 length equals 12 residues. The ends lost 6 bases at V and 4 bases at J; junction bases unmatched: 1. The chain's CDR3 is CASRQGAYGYTF. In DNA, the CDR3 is TGTGCCAGCAGGCAGGGGGCCTATGGCTACACCTTC.

CDR3: CASSQDWTGASSYEQYF. The CDR3 nucleotides read TGCGCCAGCAGCCAAGATTGGACAGGCGCTAGCTCCTACGAGCAGTACTTC. The V gene is TRBV4-3, the J gene TRBJ2-7; 7 positions match TRBD1. CDR1 is LGHNA, CDR2 YSLEER, per germline. The CDR3 totals 17 residues. V lost 0 bases, J lost 0 bases, and 8 bases stayed unmatched.

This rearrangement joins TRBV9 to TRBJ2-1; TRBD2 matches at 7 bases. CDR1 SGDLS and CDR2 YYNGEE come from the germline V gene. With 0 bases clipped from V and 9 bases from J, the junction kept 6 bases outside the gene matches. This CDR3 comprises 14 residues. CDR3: CASSVVWRGTEQFF. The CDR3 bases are TGTGCCAGCAGCGTAGTATGGCGGGGGACTGAGCAGTTCTTC.